This TCR beta chain stems from a study of cytomegalovirus exposure and HLA in healthy donors. Looking at the study overall: Earlier, 117 million unique TCR beta sequences were recovered from approximately 200 million T cells by an analysis. Approximately 81% of 300 to 450 genotyped donors fell in the Caucasian-associated ancestry cluster.

Use of 60 Vbeta and 13 Jbeta primers characterized the PCR. Clones were read by immunoSEQ multiplex PCR, and TCRdb kept only the in-frame ones, dropping some. The sample has 110,000 to 150,000 clones; roughly three quarters are singletons. As for this clone: Its antigen is unidentified.

Study results and caveats: The authors listed 164 TCR beta chains as cytomegalovirus-associated. Further analysis, carried out later, found HLA-associated TCR beta chains more clonally expanded than equally common other chains.

Trimming took off 0 bases at V and 11 bases at J, with 8 bases between the two ends. CDR1 SGHNT and CDR2 YENEEA come from the germline V gene. The CDR3 loop spans 13 amino acids. This TCR derives from a woman aged 45-65 years in good health and CMV-seronegative. Sample: PBMCs. The genes are TRBV11-3 and TRBJ1-6; D uncertain. This CDR3 is CASSLETHTPLHF. DNA for the CDR3: TGTGCCAGCAGCTTAGAGACACATACACCCCTCCACTTT.